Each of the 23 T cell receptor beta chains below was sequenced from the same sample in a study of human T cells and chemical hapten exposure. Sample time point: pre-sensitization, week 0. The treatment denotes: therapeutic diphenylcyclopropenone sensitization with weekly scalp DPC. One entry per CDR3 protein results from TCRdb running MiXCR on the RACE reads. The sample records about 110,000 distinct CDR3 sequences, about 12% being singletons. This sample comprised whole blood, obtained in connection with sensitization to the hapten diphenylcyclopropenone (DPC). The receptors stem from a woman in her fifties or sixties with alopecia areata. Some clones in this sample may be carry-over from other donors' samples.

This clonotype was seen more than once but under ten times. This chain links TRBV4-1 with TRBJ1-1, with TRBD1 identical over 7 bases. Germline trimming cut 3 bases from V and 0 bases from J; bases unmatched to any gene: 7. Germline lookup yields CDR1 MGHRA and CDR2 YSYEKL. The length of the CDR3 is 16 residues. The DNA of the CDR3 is TGCGCCAGCAGCCACGCCCCGGGACAGATGAACACTGAAGCTTTCTTT. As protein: CASSHAPGQMNTEAFF.

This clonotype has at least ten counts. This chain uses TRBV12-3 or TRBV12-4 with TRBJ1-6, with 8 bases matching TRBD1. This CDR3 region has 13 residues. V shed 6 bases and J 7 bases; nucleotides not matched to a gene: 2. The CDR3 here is CASSGDRNSPLHF. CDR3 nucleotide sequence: TGTGCCAGCAGCGGGGACAGGAATTCACCCCTCCACTTT.

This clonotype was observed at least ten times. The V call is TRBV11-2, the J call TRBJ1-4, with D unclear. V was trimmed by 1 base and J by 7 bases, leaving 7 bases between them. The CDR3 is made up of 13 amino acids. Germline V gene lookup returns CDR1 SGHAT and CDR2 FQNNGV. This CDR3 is CASSLGGSEKLFF. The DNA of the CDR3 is TGTGCCAGCAGCTTAGGGGGAAGTGAAAAACTGTTTTTT. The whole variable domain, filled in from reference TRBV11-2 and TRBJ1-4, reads EAGVAQSPRYKIIEKRQSVAFWCNPISGHATLYWYQQILGQGPKLLIQFQNNGVVDDSQLPKDRFSAERLKGVDSTLKIQPAKLEDSAVYLCASSLGGSEKLFFGSGTQLSVL.

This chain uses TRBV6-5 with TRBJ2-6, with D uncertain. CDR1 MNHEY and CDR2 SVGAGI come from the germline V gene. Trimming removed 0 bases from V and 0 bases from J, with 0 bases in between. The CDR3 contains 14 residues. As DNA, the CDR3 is TGTGCCAGCAGTTACTCCTCTGGGGCCAACGTCCTGACTTTC. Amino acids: CASSYSSGANVLTF.

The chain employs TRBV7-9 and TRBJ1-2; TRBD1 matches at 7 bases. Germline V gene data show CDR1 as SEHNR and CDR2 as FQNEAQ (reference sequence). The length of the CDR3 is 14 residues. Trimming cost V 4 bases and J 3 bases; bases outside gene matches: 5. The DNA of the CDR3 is TGTGCCAGCAGCTGGTACGACAGGGACTATGGCTACACCTTC. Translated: CASSWYDRDYGYTF.

The CDR3, as DNA: TGTGCCAGCAGCTTGGGACAGGACCCCTCCTACGAGCAGTACTTC. Residues: CASSLGQDPSYEQYF. V gene TRBV5-5 combines with J gene TRBJ2-7, with D possibly matching TRBD1 (6 bases). V shed 0 bases and J shed 0 bases, with 10 bases lying between them. CDR1 SGHKS and CDR2 YYEKEE come from the germline V gene (reference sequence). The CDR3 totals 15 residues.

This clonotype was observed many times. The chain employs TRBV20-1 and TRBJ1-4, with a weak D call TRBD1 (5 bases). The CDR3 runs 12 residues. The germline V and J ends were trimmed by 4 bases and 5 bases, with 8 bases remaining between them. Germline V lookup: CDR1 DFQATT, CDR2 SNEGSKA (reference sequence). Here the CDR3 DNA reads TGCAGTGCTACCCGGGACAATGAAAAACTGTTTTTT. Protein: CSATRDNEKLFF.

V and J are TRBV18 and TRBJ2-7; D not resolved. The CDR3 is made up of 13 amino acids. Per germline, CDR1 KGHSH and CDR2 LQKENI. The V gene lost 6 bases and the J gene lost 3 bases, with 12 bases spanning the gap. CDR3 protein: CASSPRADYEQYF. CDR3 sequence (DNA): TGTGCCAGCTCCCCTCGAGCCGACTACGAGCAGTACTTC.

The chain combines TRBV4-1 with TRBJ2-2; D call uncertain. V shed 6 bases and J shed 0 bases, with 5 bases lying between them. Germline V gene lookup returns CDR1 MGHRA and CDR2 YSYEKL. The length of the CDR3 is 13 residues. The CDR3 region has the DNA TGCGCCAGCAGACTGACGAACACCGGGGAGCTGTTTTTT. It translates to CASRLTNTGELFF.

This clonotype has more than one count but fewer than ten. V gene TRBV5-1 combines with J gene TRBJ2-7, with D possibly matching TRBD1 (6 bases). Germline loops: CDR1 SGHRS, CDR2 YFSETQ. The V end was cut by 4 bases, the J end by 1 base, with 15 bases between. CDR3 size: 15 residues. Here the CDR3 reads CASSQRTAGSYEQYF. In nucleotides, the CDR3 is TGCGCCAGCAGCCAAAGGACAGCTGGGTCCTACGAGCAGTACTTC.

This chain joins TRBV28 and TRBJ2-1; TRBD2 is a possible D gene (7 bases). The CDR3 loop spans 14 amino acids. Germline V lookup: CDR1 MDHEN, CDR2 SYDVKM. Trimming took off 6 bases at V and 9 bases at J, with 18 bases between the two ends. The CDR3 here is CASRRGPGQSEQFF. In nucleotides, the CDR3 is TGTGCCAGCAGGCGGGGGCCCGGGCAGAGTGAGCAGTTCTTC. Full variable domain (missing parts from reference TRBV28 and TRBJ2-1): DVKVTQSSRYLVKRTGEKVFLECVQDMDHENMFWYRQDPGLGLRLIYFSYDVKMKEKGDIPEGYSVSREKKERFSLILESASTNQTSMYLCASRRGPGQSEQFFGPGTRLTVL.

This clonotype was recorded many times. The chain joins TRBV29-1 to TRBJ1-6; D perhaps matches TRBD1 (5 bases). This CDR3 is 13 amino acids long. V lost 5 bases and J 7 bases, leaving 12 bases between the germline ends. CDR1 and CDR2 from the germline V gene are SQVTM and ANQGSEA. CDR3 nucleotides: TGCAGCGTTCGGCCCGAGGGGAATTCACCCCTCCACTTT. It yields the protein CSVRPEGNSPLHF.

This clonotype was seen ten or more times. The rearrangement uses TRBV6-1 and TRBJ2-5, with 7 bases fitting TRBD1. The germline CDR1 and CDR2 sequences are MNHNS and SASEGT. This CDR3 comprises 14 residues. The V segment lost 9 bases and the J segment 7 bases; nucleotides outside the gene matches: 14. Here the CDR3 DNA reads TGTGCCAGTCGTGAGAGGGGGCGGTCCCGGACCCAGTACTTC. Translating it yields CASRERGRSRTQYF.

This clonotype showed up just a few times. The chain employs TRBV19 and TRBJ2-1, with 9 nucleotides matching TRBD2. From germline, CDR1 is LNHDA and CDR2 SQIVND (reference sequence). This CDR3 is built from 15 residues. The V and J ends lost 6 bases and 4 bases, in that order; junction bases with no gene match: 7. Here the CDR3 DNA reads TGTGCCAGTAGCTACGGGACTAGCCGGTACAATGAGCAGTTCTTC. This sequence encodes CASSYGTSRYNEQFF. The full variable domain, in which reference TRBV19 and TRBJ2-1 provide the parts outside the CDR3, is DGGITQSPKYLFRKEGQNVTLSCEQNLNHDAMYWYRQDPGQGLRLIYYSQIVNDFQKGDIAEGYSVSREKKESFPLTVTSAQKNPTAFYLCASSYGTSRYNEQFFGPGTRLTVL.

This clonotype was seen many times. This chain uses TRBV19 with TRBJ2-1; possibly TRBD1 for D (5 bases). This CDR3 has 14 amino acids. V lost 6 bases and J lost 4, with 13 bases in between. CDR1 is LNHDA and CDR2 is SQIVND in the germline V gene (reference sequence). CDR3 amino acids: CASSPRDSYNEQFF. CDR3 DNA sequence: TGTGCCAGTAGCCCCCGAGACAGTTACAATGAGCAGTTCTTC. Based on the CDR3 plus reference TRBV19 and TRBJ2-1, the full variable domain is DGGITQSPKYLFRKEGQNVTLSCEQNLNHDAMYWYRQDPGQGLRLIYYSQIVNDFQKGDIAEGYSVSREKKESFPLTVTSAQKNPTAFYLCASSPRDSYNEQFFGPGTRLTVL.

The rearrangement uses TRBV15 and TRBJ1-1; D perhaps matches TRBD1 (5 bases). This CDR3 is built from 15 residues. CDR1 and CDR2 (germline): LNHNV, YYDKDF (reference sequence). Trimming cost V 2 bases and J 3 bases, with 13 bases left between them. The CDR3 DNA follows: TGTGCCACCAGCAGACCAGGGTCAGACTACACTGAAGCTTTCTTT. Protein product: CATSRPGSDYTEAFF.

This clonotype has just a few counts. The CDR3 spells CASSRTGSYNEQFF. CDR3 sequence (DNA): TGCGCCAGCAGTCGGACAGGCTCCTACAATGAGCAGTTCTTC. The chain is built from TRBV10-1 and TRBJ2-1, with 7 nucleotides matching TRBD1. The ends lost 5 bases at V and 0 bases at J; junction bases unmatched: 1. The length of the CDR3 is 14 residues. Germline V gene sequence: CDR1 WNHNN, CDR2 SYGVQD (reference sequence).

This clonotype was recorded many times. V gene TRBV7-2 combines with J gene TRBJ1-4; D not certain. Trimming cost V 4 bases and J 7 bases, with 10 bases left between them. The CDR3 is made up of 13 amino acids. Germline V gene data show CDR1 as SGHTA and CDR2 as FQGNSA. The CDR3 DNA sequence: TGTGCCAGCAGCTCGGGGAGGAGTGAAAAACTGTTTTTT. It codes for CASSSGRSEKLFF. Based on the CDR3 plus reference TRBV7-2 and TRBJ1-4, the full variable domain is GAGVSQSPSNKVTEKGKDVELRCDPISGHTALYWYRQSLGQGLEFLIYFQGNSAPDKSGLPSDRFSAERTGGSVSTLTIQRTQQEDSAVYLCASSSGRSEKLFFGSGTQLSVL.

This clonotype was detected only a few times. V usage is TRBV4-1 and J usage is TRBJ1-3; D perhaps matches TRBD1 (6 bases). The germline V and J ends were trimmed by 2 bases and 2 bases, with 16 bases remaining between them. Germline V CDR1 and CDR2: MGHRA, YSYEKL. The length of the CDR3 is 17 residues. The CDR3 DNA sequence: TGCGCCAGCAGCCAATCCGCAATCAGGGGTCCTGGAAACACCATATATTTT. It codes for CASSQSAIRGPGNTIYF.

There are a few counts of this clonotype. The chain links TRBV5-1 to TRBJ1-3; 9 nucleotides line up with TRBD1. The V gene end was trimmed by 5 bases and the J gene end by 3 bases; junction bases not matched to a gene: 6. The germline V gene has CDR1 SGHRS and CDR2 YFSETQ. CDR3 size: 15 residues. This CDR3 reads CASSPGQGIGNTIYF. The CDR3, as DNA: TGCGCCAGCAGTCCGGGACAGGGAATTGGAAACACCATATATTTT.

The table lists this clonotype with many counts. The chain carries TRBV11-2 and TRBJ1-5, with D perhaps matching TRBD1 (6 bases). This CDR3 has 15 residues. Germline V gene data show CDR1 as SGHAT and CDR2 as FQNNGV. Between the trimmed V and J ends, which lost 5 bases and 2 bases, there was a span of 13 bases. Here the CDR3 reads CASSAGDVGNQPQHF. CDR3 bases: TGTGCCAGCAGCGCAGGGGATGTTGGCAATCAGCCCCAGCATTTT.

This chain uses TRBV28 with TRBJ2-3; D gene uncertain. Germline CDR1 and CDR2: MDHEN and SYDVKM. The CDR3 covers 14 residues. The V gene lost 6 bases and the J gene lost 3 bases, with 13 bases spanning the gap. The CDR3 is CASSLPGPTDTQYF. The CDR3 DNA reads TGTGCCAGCAGCCTCCCCGGACCTACAGATACGCAGTATTTT.

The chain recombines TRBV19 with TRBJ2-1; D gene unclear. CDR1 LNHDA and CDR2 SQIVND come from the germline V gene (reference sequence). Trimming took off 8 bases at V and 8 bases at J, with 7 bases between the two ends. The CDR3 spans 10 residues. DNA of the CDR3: TGTGCCAGTGGAGACTATGAGCAGTTCTTC. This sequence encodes CASGDYEQFF.